These 7 T cell receptor beta chains were sequenced from one sample in a study of CD8+CD57+ T cells in acquired aplastic anemia. Both TCR beta VDJ combination and CDR3 sequence profiling were carried out. Genomic DNA was the template for this profiling. TCRdb analysed the reads with MiXCR anew, one entry per CDR3 protein. The sample consists of some 150,000 distinct CDR3 sequences, about 54% of them appearing once. Patients included in sequencing had previously demonstrated CD8+CD57+ cell expansion by flow cytometry. The sequencing sample was made of sorted CD4+, CD8+, or CD8+CD57+ T cells (not recorded which) from PBMCs. The origin of the receptors is a human donor with aplastic anemia.

The rearrangement uses TRBV2 and TRBJ1-2; 8 nucleotides match TRBD1. V dropped 7 bases and J dropped 9; count of bases not matched to a gene: 10. The CDR3 extends over 13 amino acids. Germline CDR1 reads SNHLY; CDR2 reads FYNNEI. CDR3 residues: CASNEQGDHSYTF. CDR3 DNA sequence: TGTGCCAGCAACGAACAGGGGGATCATAGCTACACCTTC.

The table lists this clonotype with many counts. The V and J genes are TRBV7-9 and TRBJ2-5; TRBD2 aligns across 9 bases. Germline CDR1 reads SEHNR; CDR2 reads FQNEAQ (reference sequence). CDR3 size: 15 residues. The V segment lost 2 bases and the J segment 9 bases; nucleotides outside the gene matches: 10. The CDR3 loop is CASSLTSAGGVAQYF. In nucleotides, the CDR3 is TGTGCCAGCAGCTTAACCTCCGCGGGGGGGGTGGCCCAGTACTTC.

V and J are TRBV24-1 and TRBJ2-5; D remains ambiguous. V shed 1 base and J shed 5 bases, with 10 bases lying between them. The CDR3 runs 14 residues. Germline V lookup: CDR1 KGHDR, CDR2 SFDVKD. CDR3: CATSDFARVETQYF. DNA for the CDR3: TGTGCCACCAGTGATTTTGCCCGGGTTGAGACCCAGTACTTC.

This clonotype was found once. The chain couples TRBV6-5 to TRBJ1-1, with TRBD1 as a possible D gene (6 bases). Germline CDR1 MNHEY, CDR2 SVGAGI. V lost 3 bases to trimming and J lost 3 bases, with 11 bases between them. The CDR3 has 14 amino acids. In DNA form, the CDR3 reads TGTGCCAGCAGTTATATCAGGGGAGACACTGAAGCTTTCTTT. As protein: CASSYIRGDTEAFF.

The chain employs TRBV7-3 and TRBJ1-2; TRBD1 aligns across 11 bases. The CDR3 is made up of 15 amino acids. Germline assignment: CDR1 SGHTA and CDR2 FQGTGA. Germline trimming cut 5 bases from V and 5 bases from J; bases unmatched to any gene: 7. This CDR3 is CASSQVGTGGYGYTF. The CDR3 nucleotides are TGTGCCAGCAGCCAGGTGGGGACAGGGGGATATGGCTACACCTTC.

The genes are TRBV24-1 and TRBJ2-5; TRBD2 agrees at 14 bases. V was clipped by 6 bases and J by 5 bases; unmatched bases: 7. This CDR3 spans 16 amino acids. The germline CDR1 and CDR2 sequences are KGHDR and SFDVKD. The CDR3 loop reads CATSTTSGGAPETQYF. The CDR3 bases are TGTGCCACCAGTACGACTAGCGGGGGGGCCCCGGAGACCCAGTACTTC.

V usage is TRBV7-9 and J usage is TRBJ2-1, with D tentatively TRBD2 (5 bases). Trimming cost V 5 bases and J 6 bases, with 8 bases left between them. CDR1 and CDR2 (germline): SEHNR, FQNEAQ (reference sequence). The CDR3 has 12 residues. The CDR3, as DNA: TGTGCCAGCAGCGCTACTAGCAATGAGCAGTTCTTC. Translating gives CASSATSNEQFF.